This TCR beta chain comes out of a study of T cell changes during pregnancy in multiple sclerosis. Here immunoSEQ multiplex PCR was the method, and the copy in TCRdb shows in-frame clones only, minus some. The sample contains about 59,000 clones, just under 90% of which appear only once. This CDR3 has 14 amino acids. Germline values: CDR1 SNHLY, CDR2 FYNNEI. V was pared by 5 bases and J by 3 bases, with 5 bases of the junction left unmatched. The clonotype originates from a female donor in good health, enrolled as a control in a pregnancy study. Sample: peripheral blood, taken in the first trimester of pregnancy. The chain uses TRBV2 and TRBJ1-1, with 8 bases matching TRBD1. CDR3 sequence: CASSSPGQDTEAFF. DNA for the CDR3: TGTGCCAGCAGTTCCCCGGGACAGGACACTGAAGCTTTCTTT. The full variable domain, in which reference TRBV2 and TRBJ1-1 provide the parts outside the CDR3, is EPEVTQTPSHQVTQMGQEVILRCVPISNHLYFYWYRQILGQKVEFLVSFYNNEISEKSEIFDDQFSVERPDGSNFTLKIRSTKLEDSAMYFCASSSPGQDTEAFFGQGTRLTVV.